These 11 T cell receptor beta chains originate from one sample sequenced in a study of cytomegalovirus exposure and HLA in healthy donors. The primer mix had 60 Vbeta and 13 Jbeta primers. Repertoires were generated with immunoSEQ multiplex PCR, while TCRdb's copy carries only in-frame clones and drops some. The sample carries about 63,000 clones, around 73% recorded once. Sequenced: PBMCs. The source is a man aged 45-60 years in good health and CMV-seronegative.

There are a few counts of this clone. CDR3 protein: CASSGATGLNEQFF. DNA for the CDR3: TGTGCCAGCAGCGGCGCCACAGGGCTCAATGAGCAGTTCTTC. The chain carries TRBV9 and TRBJ2-1; D perhaps matches TRBD1 (6 bases). V gave up 3 bases and J gave up 6 bases, with 13 bases separating them. The CDR3 is 14 amino acids. Per the germline V gene, CDR1 is SGDLS and CDR2 is YYNGEE.

This clone has a handful of counts. The chain uses TRBV29-1 and TRBJ2-1, with D tentatively TRBD1 (8 bases). Trimming cost V 5 bases and J 8 bases, with 19 bases left between them. The germline V gene encodes CDR1 SQVTM and CDR2 ANQGSEA. The CDR3 has 14 amino acids. The CDR3 spells CSVSQQGGIHEQFF. The CDR3 DNA sequence: TGCAGCGTTTCCCAACAGGGGGGGATCCATGAGCAGTTCTTC.

This clone was recorded only once. The rearrangement links TRBV27 to TRBJ2-2; TRBD2 matches at 10 bases. V was pared by 9 bases and J by 5 bases, with 9 bases of the junction left unmatched. The CDR3 covers 15 residues. Germline V lookup: CDR1 MNHEY, CDR2 SMNVEV (reference sequence). Here the CDR3 DNA reads TGTGCCAGTTCCACAGCGGGGGGGCGGACCGGGGAGCTGTTTTTT. It translates to CASSTAGGRTGELFF.

The chain links TRBV6-1 to TRBJ2-7; 8 bases fit TRBD1. The CDR3 sequence is 14 residues long. The J segment lost 5 bases and the V segment lost 6 bases, leaving 9 bases of the junction unmatched. CDR1 and CDR2 from the germline V gene are MNHNS and SASEGT. Here the CDR3 reads CASRLDRVRDEQYF. CDR3 bases: TGTGCCAGCAGGCTGGACAGGGTAAGAGACGAGCAGTACTTC.

V is TRBV7-3 and J is TRBJ2-1, with 9 bases aligning to TRBD2. The CDR3 totals 16 residues. Germline V gene data show CDR1 as SGHTA and CDR2 as FQGTGA. With 0 bases clipped from V and 4 bases from J, the junction kept 4 bases outside the gene matches. CDR3 sequence reads: CASSLTRLAGYNEQFF. The CDR3 bases are TGTGCCAGCAGCTTAACGAGGCTAGCGGGATACAATGAGCAGTTCTTC. Together with reference TRBV7-3 and TRBJ2-1, the CDR3 gives the full variable domain: GAGVSQTPSNKVTEKGKYVELRCDPISGHTALYWYRQSLGQGPEFLIYFQGTGAADDSGLPNDRFFAVRPEGSVSTLKIQRTERGDSAVYLCASSLTRLAGYNEQFFGPGTRLTVL.

The CDR3 protein is CATARGQSLGEQYF. In DNA form, the CDR3 reads TGTGCCACTGCGAGAGGACAGTCCCTCGGTGAGCAGTACTTC. The genes are TRBV7-6 and TRBJ2-5; TRBD1 might be the D (6 bases). V lost 10 bases, J lost 11 bases, and 26 bases lay in between. Germline CDR1 SGHVS, CDR2 FNYEAQ. This CDR3 spans 14 amino acids.

A few counts support this clone. The V call is TRBV4-2, the J call TRBJ2-7; TRBD2 agrees at 8 bases. CDR1 and CDR2 (germline): LGHNA, YNFKEQ. The CDR3 length is 15 residues. V lost 0 bases to trimming and J lost 0 bases; unmatched junction nucleotides: 1. DNA of the CDR3: TGTGCCAGCAGCCAAGATACTAGCGGCTCCTACGAGCAGTACTTC. Encoded protein: CASSQDTSGSYEQYF.

This clone was observed a single time. This sample includes further DNA sequences coding for the same CDR3. The rearrangement uses TRBV5-6 and TRBJ1-3; D remains ambiguous. The V end was cut by 4 bases, the J end by 2 bases, with 13 bases between. CDR3 length: 15 amino acids. Germline CDR1 is SGHDT and CDR2 is YYEEEE. CDR3 sequence (DNA): TGTGCCAGCAGCCCCCTCGGAGGAGCTGGAAACACCATATATTTT. It encodes CASSPLGGAGNTIYF.

The rearrangement joins TRBV6-1 to TRBJ1-2; D is ambiguous. Trimming removed 6 bases at V and 3 bases at J, with 11 bases between. In germline, CDR1 is MNHNS, CDR2 SASEGT. The CDR3 has 13 residues. CDR3 sequence reads: CASSRGPDYGYTF. CDR3 DNA: TGTGCCAGCAGCCGCGGGCCCGACTATGGCTACACCTTC.

The chain joins TRBV30 to TRBJ2-5; possibly TRBD1 for D (6 bases). The J call could be wrong; TRBJ2-7 is a better fit for the DNA end. From germline, CDR1 is GTSNPN and CDR2 SVGIG (reference sequence). The CDR3 extends over 14 amino acids. The CDR3 DNA follows: TGTGCCTGGAGCTTCTGGAAGGGGGTTAACGAGCAGTACTTC. As protein: CAWSFWKGVNEQYF.

This chain connects TRBV5-1 to TRBJ2-5; no clear D. The CDR3 contains 13 residues. V was shortened by 7 bases and J by 5 bases, with 15 bases between the two germline ends. The germline gives CDR1 SGHRS, CDR2 YFSETQ. CDR3 sequence: CASALSLRETQYF. The CDR3 nucleotides are TGCGCCAGCGCCCTTTCCTTGCGGGAGACCCAGTACTTC.